Shown below are 26 T cell receptor beta chains from a single sample sequenced in a study of low-dose radiotherapy and immunotherapy resistance in tumors. Both TCRalpha and TCRbeta chains were reverse transcribed with V-gene-specific primers. TCR amplification involved about 20 PCR cycles with a constant-region primer and V-primer adapter. TCRdb reprocessed the reads with MiXCR, giving one entry per CDR3 protein. The table shows 80,000 to 95,000 distinct CDR3 sequences, with 8% to 10% occurring only once. The time point: before trial treatment. This specimen was PBMCs, taken before treatment. Receptors originate from a male donor with prostate cancer.

This clonotype was seen ten or more times. In DNA, the CDR3 is TGTGCCAGCTCGCCTACTGCAACTAATGAAAAACTGTTTTTT. It translates to CASSPTATNEKLFF. The V call is TRBV18, the J call TRBJ1-4; D unclear. The CDR3 runs 14 residues. Germline V CDR1 and CDR2: KGHSH, LQKENI. V dropped 6 bases and J dropped 0 bases, with 8 bases sitting between them.

This clonotype was observed a few times. The chain combines TRBV10-3 with TRBJ2-3; D call uncertain. V was trimmed by 6 bases and J by 2 bases, leaving 6 bases between them. CDR1 and CDR2 from the germline V gene are ENHRY and SYGVKD. The CDR3 has 12 residues. The CDR3 loop reads CAIRGYTDTQYF. The CDR3 DNA follows: TGTGCCATCAGGGGATACACAGATACGCAGTATTTT.

There are many counts of this clonotype. The V gene is TRBV20-1, the J gene TRBJ2-3; 8 bases agree with TRBD2. This CDR3 contains 14 residues. Germline CDR1 is DFQATT and CDR2 is SNEGSKA (reference sequence). J lost 3 bases, V lost 5 bases, and 7 bases had no gene match. DNA for the CDR3: TGCAGTGCTGGACCTAGCGGGCTGACAGATACGCAGTATTTT. This translates into CSAGPSGLTDTQYF.

This clonotype was recorded many times. The chain uses TRBV28 and TRBJ1-2; D ambiguous. CDR1 is MDHEN, CDR2 SYDVKM, per germline. The CDR3 has 14 residues. V lost 5 bases and J 4 bases, leaving 14 bases between the germline ends. CDR3 nucleotide sequence: TGTGCCAGCAGTCCCCGGGGAGGTGGCTATGGCTACACCTTC. Its translation is CASSPRGGGYGYTF.

With respect to this clonotype: Given a far larger clone just one base away, this is likely a sequencing read error. The rearrangement links TRBV4-2 to TRBJ2-7; TRBD1 agrees at 8 bases. V gave up 0 bases and J gave up 7 bases; unmatched junction bases: 11. The CDR3 is 16 amino acids. Germline V lookup: CDR1 LGHNA, CDR2 YNFKEQ. CDR3 sequence reads: CASSQDPTGAVNEQYF. For the CDR3, the DNA is TGTGCCAGCAGCCAAGACCCGACAGGGGCGGTCAATGAGCAGTACTTC.

This clonotype was seen ten or more times. This sequence joins TRBV20-1 and TRBJ2-1, with 12 bases identical to TRBD2. CDR1 is DFQATT and CDR2 is SNEGSKA in the germline V gene (reference sequence). V was clipped by 6 bases and J by 8 bases; unmatched bases: 11. The CDR3 consists of 15 residues. The CDR3 nucleotides read TGCAGTGCCAGACAGACTAGCGGGAGAAGGGATGAGCAGTTCTTC. Its protein is CSARQTSGRRDEQFF.

This clonotype was counted at least ten times. The V call is TRBV6-2 or TRBV6-3, the J call TRBJ1-1; D is unclear. V shed 6 bases and J shed 1 base, with 12 bases lying between them. CDR3 length: 14 residues. Germline-derived CDR1 and CDR2 are MNHEY and SVGEGT. The CDR3 spells CASSRMGKNTEAFF. The CDR3 DNA follows: TGTGCCAGCAGCAGGATGGGGAAGAACACTGAAGCTTTCTTT.

The V call is TRBV28, the J call TRBJ2-6; perhaps TRBD1 as D (5 bases). The V gene lost 4 bases and the J gene lost 2 bases, with 9 bases spanning the gap. There are 15 residues in the CDR3. Per germline, CDR1 MDHEN and CDR2 SYDVKM. CDR3 bases: TGTGCCAGCAGTTCGAGACAGACTGGGGCCAACGTCCTGACTTTC. Translated, it gives CASSSRQTGANVLTF.

In this sample, this clonotype turned up a few times. This chain connects TRBV28 to TRBJ2-7; D unresolved. Germline V gene lookup returns CDR1 MDHEN and CDR2 SYDVKM. Trimming stripped 6 bases from V and 0 bases from J, with 6 bases between. The CDR3 has 12 amino acids. The CDR3 protein is CASRGPSYEQYF. Here the CDR3 DNA reads TGTGCCAGCAGGGGCCCCTCCTACGAGCAGTACTTC.

This clonotype occurred many times. This sequence joins TRBV7-2 and TRBJ1-5; D gene ambiguous. V shed 1 base and J shed 2 bases, with 12 bases lying between them. The CDR3 has 16 residues. From germline, CDR1 is SGHTA and CDR2 FQGNSA. The DNA of the CDR3 is TGTGCCAGCAGCTTAGATGAGGCGTCGCGCAATCAGCCCCAGCATTTT. This codes for CASSLDEASRNQPQHF.

This clonotype was recorded at least ten times. V and J are TRBV9 and TRBJ2-5, with TRBD2 matching over 8 bases. CDR1 is SGDLS and CDR2 is YYNGEE in the germline V gene. The trim removed 0 bases at V and 4 bases at J, leaving 5 bases unmatched. The CDR3 contains 15 residues. The CDR3 DNA follows: TGTGCCAGCAGCGTAGGGACTAGCCACCGAGAGACCCAGTACTTC. It is translated as CASSVGTSHRETQYF.

This clonotype was counted at least ten times. The rearrangement joins TRBV6-6 to TRBJ2-2; 14 positions agree with TRBD2. Germline values: CDR1 MNHNY, CDR2 SVGAGI (reference sequence). This CDR3 spans 20 amino acids. V gave up 5 bases and J gave up 1 base; unmatched junction bases: 12. The CDR3 sequence: CASSPAPGLAGVGNTGELFF. In nucleotides, the CDR3 is TGTGCCAGCAGTCCTGCACCGGGACTAGCGGGAGTAGGGAACACCGGGGAGCTGTTTTTT.

This clonotype was counted ten times or more. The chain links TRBV7-2 to TRBJ2-1, with D perhaps matching TRBD1 or TRBD2 (5 bases each). This CDR3 is 16 amino acids long. Germline CDR1 reads SGHTA; CDR2 reads FQGNSA. Deletions cut 3 bases from V and 9 bases from J, with 21 bases between. This chain's CDR3 is CASSLSGGRSMSEQFF. CDR3 coding DNA: TGTGCCAGCAGCTTGTCTGGGGGAAGGAGTATGAGTGAGCAGTTCTTC. The whole variable domain, filled in from reference TRBV7-2 and TRBJ2-1, reads GAGVSQSPSNKVTEKGKDVELRCDPISGHTALYWYRQSLGQGLEFLIYFQGNSAPDKSGLPSDRFSAERTGGSVSTLTIQRTQQEDSAVYLCASSLSGGRSMSEQFFGPGTRLTVL.

This clonotype is medium-sized. CDR3 in amino acids: CSVEEIPGDTQYF. CDR3 DNA sequence: TGCAGCGTTGAAGAGATCCCCGGGGATACGCAGTATTTT. This sequence joins TRBV29-1 and TRBJ2-3; D is unresolved. There are 13 residues in the CDR3. Germline loops: CDR1 SQVTM, CDR2 ANQGSEA. V lost 0 bases and J lost 6, with 10 bases in between.

This clonotype was seen repeatedly, ten times or more. V is TRBV30 and J is TRBJ2-1, with 8 bases matching TRBD2. CDR1 is GTSNPN and CDR2 is SVGIG in the germline V gene (reference sequence). The V and J ends lost 2 bases and 4 bases, in that order; junction bases with no gene match: 13. This CDR3 has 17 amino acids. In DNA form, the CDR3 reads TGTGCCTGGAGTCAAAAAAGCGGGAGTGGGCAATACAATGAGCAGTTCTTC. Protein: CAWSQKSGSGQYNEQFF. Based on the CDR3 plus reference TRBV30 and TRBJ2-1, the full variable domain is SQTIHQWPATLVQPVGSPLSLECTVEGTSNPNLYWYRQAAGRGLQLLFYSVGIGQISSEVPQNLSASRPQDRQFILSSKKLLLSDSGFYLCAWSQKSGSGQYNEQFFGPGTRLTVL.

This clonotype was seen many times. The J gene is TRBJ2-7, the V gene TRBV18; TRBD2 agrees at 9 bases. V shed 3 bases, J shed 0 bases, and the junction held 6 bases outside the gene matches. Germline lookup yields CDR1 KGHSH and CDR2 LQKENI. CDR3 length: 16 residues. CDR3 sequence reads: CASSPSGLANSYEQYF. The CDR3 DNA is TGTGCCAGCTCACCGTCGGGACTAGCCAACTCCTACGAGCAGTACTTC.

This chain uses TRBV12-3 or TRBV12-4 with TRBJ1-2; D call uncertain. The length of the CDR3 is 16 residues. V lost 4 bases and J 8 bases, leaving 23 bases between the germline ends. The CDR3 loop reads CASSYSVMASLDGYTF. The CDR3 DNA sequence: TGTGCCAGCAGTTACTCAGTAATGGCTTCCCTCGACGGCTACACCTTC.

This clonotype showed up many times. The J gene is TRBJ2-7, the V gene TRBV20-1, with 12 bases lining up with TRBD1. CDR1 and CDR2 from the germline V gene are DFQATT and SNEGSKA (reference sequence). CDR3 length: 14 residues. J gave up 3 bases and V 6 bases, and 6 bases lay outside the gene matches. The CDR3: CSAIRDRGLYEQYF. CDR3 DNA: TGCAGTGCGATCCGGGACAGGGGGCTCTACGAGCAGTACTTC.

This clonotype was picked up many times. The chain recombines TRBV5-6 with TRBJ2-5; no firm D call. Between the trimmed V and J ends, which lost 2 bases and 3 bases, there was a span of 2 bases. Germline V gives CDR1 SGHDT, CDR2 YYEEEE. The CDR3 is 11 amino acids. The CDR3 here is CASSFEETQYF. The CDR3 DNA reads as TGTGCCAGCAGCTTTGAAGAGACCCAGTACTTC.

This clonotype was observed a handful of times. The chain links TRBV18 to TRBJ2-7, with a weak D call TRBD1 (5 bases). Trimming stripped 0 bases from V and 1 base from J, with 10 bases between. CDR1 is KGHSH and CDR2 is LQKENI in the germline V gene. The CDR3 length is 15 residues. The CDR3 loop is CASSPPAGWSYEQYF. CDR3 bases: TGTGCCAGCTCACCACCGGCAGGGTGGTCCTACGAGCAGTACTTC. The full variable domain, its missing parts supplied by reference TRBV18 and TRBJ2-7, is NAGVMQNPRHLVRRRGQEARLRCSPMKGHSHVYWYRQLPEEGLKFMVYLQKENIIDESGMPKERFSAEFPKEGPSILRIQQVVRGDSAAYFCASSPPAGWSYEQYFGPGTRLTVT.

At least ten counts were recorded for this clonotype. The V gene is TRBV6-6, the J gene TRBJ2-1; D possibly matches TRBD1 or TRBD2 (5 bases each). CDR1 and CDR2 from the germline V gene are MNHNY and SVGAGI (reference sequence). V lost 2 bases to trimming and J lost 10 bases, with 12 bases between them. The CDR3 loop spans 13 amino acids. The CDR3 nucleotides read TGTGCCAGCAGTTACCTCGGGACGGCCGAGCAGTTCTTC. It specifies CASSYLGTAEQFF.

This clonotype was observed many times. J is TRBJ2-1 and V is TRBV5-1; TRBD1 might be the D (6 bases). Germline V gives CDR1 SGHRS, CDR2 YFSETQ. The CDR3 length is 14 residues. V lost 5 bases and J 7 bases, leaving 16 bases between the germline ends. As DNA, the CDR3 is TGCGCCAGCAGGTTCGGACAGACTATGAATGAGCAGTTCTTC. Protein product: CASRFGQTMNEQFF.

This clonotype was counted ten times or more. The rearrangement uses TRBV19 and TRBJ2-1; D may be TRBD1 or TRBD2 (7 bases each). The CDR3 is 14 residues long. Germline lookup yields CDR1 LNHDA and CDR2 SQIVND (reference sequence). V lost 5 bases, J lost 5 bases, and 13 bases lay in between. This CDR3 is CASSSRGGDNEQFF. CDR3 bases: TGTGCCAGTAGTTCCAGGGGGGGGGACAATGAGCAGTTCTTC.

This clonotype came up many times. The chain uses TRBV18 and TRBJ1-2; no clear D. The CDR3 extends over 13 amino acids. The germline V gene has CDR1 KGHSH and CDR2 LQKENI. Trimming stripped 6 bases from V and 0 bases from J, with 8 bases between. The CDR3 spells CASSEQANYGYTF. Here the CDR3 DNA reads TGTGCCAGCTCCGAGCAGGCTAACTATGGCTACACCTTC.

J is TRBJ2-5 and V is TRBV7-3; possibly TRBD2 for D (6 bases). V was shortened by 1 base and J by 5 bases, with 14 bases between the two germline ends. Germline CDR1 is SGHTA and CDR2 is FQGTGA. CDR3 length: 15 amino acids. The CDR3 nucleotides are TGTGCCAGCAGCTTAAGACCTAGCGAGGGGGAGACCCAGTACTTC. It codes for CASSLRPSEGETQYF.

Concerning this clonotype: This likely reflects a read error, since a far larger clone is one base away. V usage is TRBV9 and J usage is TRBJ2-4, with 10 bases identical to TRBD1. Germline V lookup: CDR1 SGDLS, CDR2 YYNGEE. The CDR3 contains 16 residues. With V trimmed by 3 bases and J by 13 bases, 16 bases remained unmatched. CDR3 sequence reads: CASSGRQGASYNEQYF. Here the CDR3 DNA reads TGTGCCAGCAGCGGAAGACAGGGGGCCTCCTACAATGAGCAGTACTTC.